The clone carrying this TCR beta chain was counted only a few times. Its specificity is not known. The sample belongs to a study of sequential checkpoint blockade in melanoma. Study-level background: TCRβ was sequenced from DNA of 90 to 95 pretreatment tumors. Approximately 20 patients had tumor biopsies before treatment and at week 13.

Treatment here: randomized to nivolumab then ipilimumab (arm A) or the reverse (arm B). Generated by immunoSEQ multiplex PCR, the TCRdb table keeps only in-frame clones and is missing some. This sample yields 5,500 to 6,500 clones, of which under 25% are seen a single time; roughly 15% belongs to the top ten. The V and J ends lost 4 bases and 9 bases, in that order; junction bases with no gene match: 8. This CDR3 has 14 amino acids. The germline gives CDR1 GTSNPN, CDR2 SVGIG (reference sequence). General study points: PD-L1 staining and CD8+ counts, not mutational load, tracked tumor T-cell clonality. Patients with week-13 increases in T-cell fraction and clonality benefited about 30 times more often.

The chain uses TRBV30 and TRBJ1-6; 8 bases agree with TRBD1. The sample in question was tumor tissue (inferred from file names), obtained from a patient given nivolumab and ipilimumab in sequence. The clonotype was recovered from a human donor with melanoma. DNA of the CDR3: TGTGCCTGGACCGGACAGGGTAGGGGTTCACCCCTCCACTTT. Protein sequence: CAWTGQGRGSPLHF.